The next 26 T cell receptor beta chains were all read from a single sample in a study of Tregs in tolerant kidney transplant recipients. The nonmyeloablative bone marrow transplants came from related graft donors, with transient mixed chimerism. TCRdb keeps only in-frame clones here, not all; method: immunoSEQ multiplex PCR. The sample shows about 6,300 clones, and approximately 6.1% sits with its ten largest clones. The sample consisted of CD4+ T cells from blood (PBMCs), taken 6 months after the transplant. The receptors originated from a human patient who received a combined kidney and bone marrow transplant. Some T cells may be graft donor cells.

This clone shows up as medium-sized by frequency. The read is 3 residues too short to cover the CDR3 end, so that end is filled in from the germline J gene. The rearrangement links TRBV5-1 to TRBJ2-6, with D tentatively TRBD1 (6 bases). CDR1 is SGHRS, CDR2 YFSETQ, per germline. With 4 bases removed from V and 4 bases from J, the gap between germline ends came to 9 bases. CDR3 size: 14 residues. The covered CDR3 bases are TGCGCCAGCAGCCAGGGGCCCGGGGCCAACGTC. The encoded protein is CASSQGPGANV. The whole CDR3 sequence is CASSQGPGANVLTF.

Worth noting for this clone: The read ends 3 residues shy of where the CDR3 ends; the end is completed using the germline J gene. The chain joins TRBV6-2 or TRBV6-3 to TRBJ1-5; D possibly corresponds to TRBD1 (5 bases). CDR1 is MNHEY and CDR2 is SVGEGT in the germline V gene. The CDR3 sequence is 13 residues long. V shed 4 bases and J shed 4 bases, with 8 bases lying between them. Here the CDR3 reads CASSFRENQPQHF. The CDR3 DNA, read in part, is TGTGCCAGCAGTTTCAGGGAAAATCAGCCC.

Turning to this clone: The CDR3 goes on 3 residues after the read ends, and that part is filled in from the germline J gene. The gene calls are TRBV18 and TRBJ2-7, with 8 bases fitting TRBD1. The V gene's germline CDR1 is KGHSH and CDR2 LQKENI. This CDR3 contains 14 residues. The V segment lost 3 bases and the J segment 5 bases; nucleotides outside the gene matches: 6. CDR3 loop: CASSPGTGKDEQYF. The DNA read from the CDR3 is TGTGCCAGCTCACCTGGGACAGGAAAGGACGAG. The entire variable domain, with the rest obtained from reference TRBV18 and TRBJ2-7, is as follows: NAGVMQNPRHLVRRRGQEARLRCSPMKGHSHVYWYRQLPEEGLKFMVYLQKENIIDESGMPKERFSAEFPKEGPSILRIQQVVRGDSAAYFCASSPGTGKDEQYFGPGTRLTVT.

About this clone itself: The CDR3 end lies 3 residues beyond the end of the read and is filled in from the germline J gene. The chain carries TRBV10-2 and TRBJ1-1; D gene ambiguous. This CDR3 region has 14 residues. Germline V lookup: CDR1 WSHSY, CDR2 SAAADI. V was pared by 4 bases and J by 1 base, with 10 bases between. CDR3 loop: CASSGSPQNTEAFF. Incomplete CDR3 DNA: TGCGCCAGCAGTGGGTCCCCACAGAACACTGAA.

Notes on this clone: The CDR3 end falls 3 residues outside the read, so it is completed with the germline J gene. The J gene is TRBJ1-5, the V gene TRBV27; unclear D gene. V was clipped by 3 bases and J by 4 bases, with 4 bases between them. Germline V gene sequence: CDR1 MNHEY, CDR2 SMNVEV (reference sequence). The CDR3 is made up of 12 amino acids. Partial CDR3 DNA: TGTGCCAGCAGTTTTCTTAATCAGCCC. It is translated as CASSFLNQP. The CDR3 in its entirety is CASSFLNQPQHF.

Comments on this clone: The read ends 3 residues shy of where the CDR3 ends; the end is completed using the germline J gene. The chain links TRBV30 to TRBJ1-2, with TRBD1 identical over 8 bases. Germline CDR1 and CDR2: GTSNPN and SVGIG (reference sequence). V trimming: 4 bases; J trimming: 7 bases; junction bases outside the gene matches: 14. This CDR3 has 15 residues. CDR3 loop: CAWIVPDRGFGGYTF. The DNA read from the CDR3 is TGTGCCTGGATTGTCCCCGACAGGGGATTTGGTGGC.

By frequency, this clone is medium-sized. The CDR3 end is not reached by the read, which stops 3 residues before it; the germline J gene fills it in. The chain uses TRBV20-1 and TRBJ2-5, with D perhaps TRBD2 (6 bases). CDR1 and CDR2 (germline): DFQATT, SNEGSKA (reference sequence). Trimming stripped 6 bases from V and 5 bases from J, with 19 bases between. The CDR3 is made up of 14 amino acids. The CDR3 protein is CSAKSNPGGETQYF. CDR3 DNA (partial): TGCAGTGCAAAGTCCAACCCTGGGGGGGAGACC.

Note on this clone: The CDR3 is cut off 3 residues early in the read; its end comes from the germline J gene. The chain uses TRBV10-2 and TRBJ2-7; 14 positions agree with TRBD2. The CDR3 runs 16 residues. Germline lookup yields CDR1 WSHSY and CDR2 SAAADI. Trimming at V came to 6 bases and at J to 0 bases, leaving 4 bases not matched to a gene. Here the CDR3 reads CASRGLAGASSYEQYF. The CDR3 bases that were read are TGCGCCAGCAGGGGACTAGCGGGAGCTAGCTCCTACGAG.

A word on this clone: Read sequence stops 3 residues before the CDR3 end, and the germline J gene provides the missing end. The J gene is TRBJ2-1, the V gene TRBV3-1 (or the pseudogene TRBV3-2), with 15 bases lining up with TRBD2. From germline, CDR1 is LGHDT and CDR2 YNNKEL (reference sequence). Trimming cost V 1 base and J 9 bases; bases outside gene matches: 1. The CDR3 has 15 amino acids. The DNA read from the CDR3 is TGTGCCAGCAGCCAAGGGACTAGCGGGAGGGGTGAG. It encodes CASSQGTSGRGE. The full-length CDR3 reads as CASSQGTSGRGEQFF.

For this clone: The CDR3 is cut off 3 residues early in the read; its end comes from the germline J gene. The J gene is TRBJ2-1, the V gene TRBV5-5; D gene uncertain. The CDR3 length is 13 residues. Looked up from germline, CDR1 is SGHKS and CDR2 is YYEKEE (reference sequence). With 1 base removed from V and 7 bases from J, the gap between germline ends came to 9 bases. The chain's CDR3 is CASSLYPRNEQFF. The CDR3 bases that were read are TGTGCCAGCAGCTTGTACCCTCGGAATGAG.

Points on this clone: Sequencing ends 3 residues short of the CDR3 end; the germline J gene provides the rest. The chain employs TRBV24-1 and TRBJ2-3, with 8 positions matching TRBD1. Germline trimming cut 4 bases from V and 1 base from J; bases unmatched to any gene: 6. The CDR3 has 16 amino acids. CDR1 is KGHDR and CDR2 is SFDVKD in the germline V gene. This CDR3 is CATSDGQGRRTDTQYF. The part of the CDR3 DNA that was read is TGTGCCACCAGTGACGGACAGGGCAGACGCACAGATACG.

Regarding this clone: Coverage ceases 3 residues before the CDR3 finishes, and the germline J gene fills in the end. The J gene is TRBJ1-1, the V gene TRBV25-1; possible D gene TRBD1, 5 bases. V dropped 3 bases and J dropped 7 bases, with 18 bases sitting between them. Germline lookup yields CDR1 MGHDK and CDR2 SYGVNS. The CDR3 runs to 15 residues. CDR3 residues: CASSDQRQTKGEAFF. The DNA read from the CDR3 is TGTGCCAGCAGTGACCAAAGACAGACCAAGGGTGAA.

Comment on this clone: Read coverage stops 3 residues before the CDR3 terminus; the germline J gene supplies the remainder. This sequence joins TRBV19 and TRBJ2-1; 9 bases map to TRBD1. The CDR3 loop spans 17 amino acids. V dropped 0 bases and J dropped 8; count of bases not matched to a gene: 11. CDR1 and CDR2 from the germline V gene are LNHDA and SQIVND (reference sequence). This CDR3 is CASSIDPRQGVIYEQFF. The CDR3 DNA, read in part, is TGTGCCAGTAGTATAGATCCTCGACAGGGGGTAATCTATGAG. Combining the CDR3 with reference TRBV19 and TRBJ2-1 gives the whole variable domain DGGITQSPKYLFRKEGQNVTLSCEQNLNHDAMYWYRQDPGQGLRLIYYSQIVNDFQKGDIAEGYSVSREKKESFPLTVTSAQKNPTAFYLCASSIDPRQGVIYEQFFGPGTRLTVL.

The CDR3 sequence: CASSEFYRGSYEQYF. The CDR3 DNA, read in part, is TGTGCCAGCAGTGAATTCTACAGGGGGTCCTACGAG. The rearrangement links TRBV6-1 to TRBJ2-7; TRBD1 aligns across 8 bases. Read data end 3 residues before the CDR3 end; the end is taken from the germline J gene. Per the germline V gene, CDR1 is MNHNS and CDR2 is SASEGT. The CDR3 extends over 15 amino acids. Trimming cost V 2 bases and J 1 base; bases outside gene matches: 4.

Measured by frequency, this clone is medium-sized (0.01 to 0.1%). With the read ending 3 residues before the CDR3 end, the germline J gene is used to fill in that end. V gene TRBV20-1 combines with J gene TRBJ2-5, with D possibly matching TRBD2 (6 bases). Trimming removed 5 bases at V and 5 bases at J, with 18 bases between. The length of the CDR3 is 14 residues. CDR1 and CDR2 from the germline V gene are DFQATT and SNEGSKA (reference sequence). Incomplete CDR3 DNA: TGCAGTGCTGCCAGCGGAGCGGGTCCTGAGACC. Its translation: CSAASGAGPET. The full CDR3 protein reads CSAASGAGPETQYF.

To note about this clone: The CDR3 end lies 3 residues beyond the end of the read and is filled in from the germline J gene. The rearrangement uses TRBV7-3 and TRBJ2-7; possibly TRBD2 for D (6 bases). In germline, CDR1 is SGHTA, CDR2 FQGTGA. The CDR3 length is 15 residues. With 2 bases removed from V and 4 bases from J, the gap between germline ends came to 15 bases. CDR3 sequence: CASSLEAGRRYEQYF. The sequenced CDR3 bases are TGTGCCAGCAGCTTAGAGGCGGGGCGGAGATACGAG. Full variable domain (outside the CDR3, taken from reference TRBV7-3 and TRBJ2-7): GAGVSQTPSNKVTEKGKYVELRCDPISGHTALYWYRQSLGQGPEFLIYFQGTGAADDSGLPNDRFFAVRPEGSVSTLKIQRTERGDSAVYLCASSLEAGRRYEQYFGPGTRLTVT.

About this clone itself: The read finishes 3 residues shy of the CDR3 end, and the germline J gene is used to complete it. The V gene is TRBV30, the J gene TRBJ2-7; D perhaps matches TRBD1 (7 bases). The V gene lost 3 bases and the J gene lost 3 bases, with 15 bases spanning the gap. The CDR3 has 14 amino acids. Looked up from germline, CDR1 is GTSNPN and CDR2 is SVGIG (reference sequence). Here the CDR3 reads CAWSGGTDGYEQYF. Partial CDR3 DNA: TGTGCCTGGAGCGGAGGGACAGATGGCTACGAG. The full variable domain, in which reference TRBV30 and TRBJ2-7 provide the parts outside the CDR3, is SQTIHQWPATLVQPVGSPLSLECTVEGTSNPNLYWYRQAAGRGLQLLFYSVGIGQISSEVPQNLSASRPQDRQFILSSKKLLLSDSGFYLCAWSGGTDGYEQYFGPGTRLTVT.

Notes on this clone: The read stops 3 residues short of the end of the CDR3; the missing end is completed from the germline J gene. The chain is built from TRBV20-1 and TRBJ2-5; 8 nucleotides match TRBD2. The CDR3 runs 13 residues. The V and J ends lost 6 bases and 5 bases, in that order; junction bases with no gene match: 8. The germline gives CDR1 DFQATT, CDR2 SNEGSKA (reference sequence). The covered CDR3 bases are TGCAGTGCGCCGGGACTAGATCAGGAGACC. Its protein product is CSAPGLDQET. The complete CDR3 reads CSAPGLDQETQYF.

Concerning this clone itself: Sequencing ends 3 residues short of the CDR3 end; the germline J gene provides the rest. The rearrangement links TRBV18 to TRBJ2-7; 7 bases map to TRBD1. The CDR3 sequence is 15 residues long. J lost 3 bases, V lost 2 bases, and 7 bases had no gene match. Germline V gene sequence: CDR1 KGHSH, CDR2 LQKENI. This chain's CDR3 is CASSPNAGGNYEQYF. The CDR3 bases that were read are TGTGCCAGCTCACCAAACGCAGGGGGAAACTACGAG.

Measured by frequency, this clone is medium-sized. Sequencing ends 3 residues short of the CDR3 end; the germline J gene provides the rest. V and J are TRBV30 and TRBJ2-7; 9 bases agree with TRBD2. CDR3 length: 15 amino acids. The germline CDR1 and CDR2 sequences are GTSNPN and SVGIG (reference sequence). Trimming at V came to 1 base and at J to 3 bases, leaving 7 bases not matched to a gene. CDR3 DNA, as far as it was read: TGTGCCTGGAGTGGTATAGCGGGAGTCTACTACGAG. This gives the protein CAWSGIAGVYYE. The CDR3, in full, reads CAWSGIAGVYYEQYF. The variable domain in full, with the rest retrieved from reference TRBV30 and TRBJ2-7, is SQTIHQWPATLVQPVGSPLSLECTVEGTSNPNLYWYRQAAGRGLQLLFYSVGIGQISSEVPQNLSASRPQDRQFILSSKKLLLSDSGFYLCAWSGIAGVYYEQYFGPGTRLTVT.

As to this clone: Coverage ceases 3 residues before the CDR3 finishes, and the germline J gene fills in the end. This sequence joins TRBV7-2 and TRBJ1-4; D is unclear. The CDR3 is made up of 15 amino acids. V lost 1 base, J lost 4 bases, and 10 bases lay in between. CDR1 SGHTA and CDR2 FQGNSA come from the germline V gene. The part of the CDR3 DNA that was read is TGTGCCAGCAGCTTAGTTCTACAGCTTAATGAAAAA. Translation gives CASSLVLQLNEK. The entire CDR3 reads CASSLVLQLNEKLFF.

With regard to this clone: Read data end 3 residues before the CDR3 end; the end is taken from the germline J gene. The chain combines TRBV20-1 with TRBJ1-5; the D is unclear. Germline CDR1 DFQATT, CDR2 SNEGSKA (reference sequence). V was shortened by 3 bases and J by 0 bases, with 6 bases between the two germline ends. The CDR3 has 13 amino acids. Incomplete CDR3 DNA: TGCAGTGCTAGCCAGGATAGCAATCAGCCC. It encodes CSASQDSNQP. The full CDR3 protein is CSASQDSNQPQHF.

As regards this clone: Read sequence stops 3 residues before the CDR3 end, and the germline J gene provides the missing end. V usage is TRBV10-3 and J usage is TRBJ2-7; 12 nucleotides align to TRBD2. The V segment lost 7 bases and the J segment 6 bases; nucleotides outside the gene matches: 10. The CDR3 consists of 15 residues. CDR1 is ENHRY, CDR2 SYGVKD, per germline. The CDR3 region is CAITPGLAGIGEQYF. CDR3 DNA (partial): TGTGCCATCACCCCCGGACTAGCGGGAATTGGCGAG.

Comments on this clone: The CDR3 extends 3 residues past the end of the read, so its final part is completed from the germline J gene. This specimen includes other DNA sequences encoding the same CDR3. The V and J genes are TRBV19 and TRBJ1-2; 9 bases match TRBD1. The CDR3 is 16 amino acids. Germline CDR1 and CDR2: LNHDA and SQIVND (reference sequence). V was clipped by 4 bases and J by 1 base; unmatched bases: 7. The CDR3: CASSRTGQGINYGYTF. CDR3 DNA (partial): TGTGCCAGTAGTAGAACGGGACAGGGAATTAACTATGGC.

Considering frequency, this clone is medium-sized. CDR3 bases read: TGTGCCTGGAAACCAAAACCGGGACAGGGAGGTGAAAAA. This sequence encodes CAWKPKPGQGGEK. The full CDR3 protein reads CAWKPKPGQGGEKLFF. The chain carries TRBV30 and TRBJ1-4; 9 bases are a match to TRBD1. Coverage ceases 3 residues before the CDR3 finishes, and the germline J gene fills in the end. The CDR3 is made up of 16 amino acids. V dropped 4 bases and J dropped 7; count of bases not matched to a gene: 13. Germline assignment: CDR1 GTSNPN and CDR2 SVGIG (reference sequence).

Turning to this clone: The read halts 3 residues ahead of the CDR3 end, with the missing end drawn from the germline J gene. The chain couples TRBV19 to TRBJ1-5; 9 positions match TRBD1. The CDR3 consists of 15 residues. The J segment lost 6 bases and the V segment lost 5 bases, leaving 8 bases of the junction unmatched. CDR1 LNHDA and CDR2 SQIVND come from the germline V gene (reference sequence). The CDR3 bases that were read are TGTGCCAGTAGTCCCGGGACAGGGATGAGTCAGCCC. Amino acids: CASSPGTGMSQP. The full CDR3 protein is CASSPGTGMSQPQHF.